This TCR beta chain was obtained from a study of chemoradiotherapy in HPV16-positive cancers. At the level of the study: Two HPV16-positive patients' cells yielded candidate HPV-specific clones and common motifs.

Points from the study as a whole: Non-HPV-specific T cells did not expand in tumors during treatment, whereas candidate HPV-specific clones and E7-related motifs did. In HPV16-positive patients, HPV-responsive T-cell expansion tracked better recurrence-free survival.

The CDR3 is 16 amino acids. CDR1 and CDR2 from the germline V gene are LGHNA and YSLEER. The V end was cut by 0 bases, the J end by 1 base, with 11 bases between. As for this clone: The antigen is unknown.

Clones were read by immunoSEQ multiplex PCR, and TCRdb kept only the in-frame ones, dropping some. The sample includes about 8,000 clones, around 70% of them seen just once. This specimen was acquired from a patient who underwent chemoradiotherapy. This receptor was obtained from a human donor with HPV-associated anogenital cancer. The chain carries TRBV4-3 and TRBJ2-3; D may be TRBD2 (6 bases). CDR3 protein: CASSQDLASGTDTQYF. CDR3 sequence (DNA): TGCGCCAGCAGCCAAGATCTGGCTAGCGGCACAGATACGCAGTATTTT.